This record covers a single T cell receptor beta chain. TCRdb processed the 5' RACE reads anew with MiXCR; each CDR3 protein has one entry. The sample consists of nearly 110,000 distinct CDR3 sequences, roughly 14% of them appearing once. The data are from a study of T-cell memory formation after mild COVID-19. Trimming at V came to 6 bases and at J to 7 bases, leaving 4 bases not matched to a gene. Germline CDR1 reads SQVTM; CDR2 reads ANQGSEA. This CDR3 is 12 amino acids long. The J gene is TRBJ2-2, the V gene TRBV29-1; 8 nucleotides agree with TRBD1. The sequence was collected from a man aged 18 to 35 who had mild COVID-19 (a few samples of this study predate the infection). Cell type and time point are not known. Sequences were obtained from PBMCs or a T cell subset sorted from them (not recorded which). The CDR3 sequence is CSVDREYGELFF. DNA of the CDR3: TGCAGCGTGGACAGGGAATACGGGGAGCTGTTTTTT.